One and the same sample provided the 9 T cell receptor beta chains below, sequenced in a study of shared clonotypes between healthy human individuals. Profiled with immunoSEQ multiplex PCR; TCRdb holds only in-frame clones, not every one. The sample lists over 2 million clones; 80% to 95% were seen once. Sequencing used naive CD4+ T cells from PBMCs. The subset: CD45RA+ positively selected. Receptors were obtained from a man aged 18 to 30 in good health. Some clones in this sample may be carry-over from other donors' samples.

The V gene is TRBV9, the J gene TRBJ2-5, with 10 bases lining up with TRBD1. The V gene end was trimmed by 0 bases and the J gene end by 5 bases; junction bases not matched to a gene: 10. Germline CDR1 is SGDLS and CDR2 is YYNGEE. The CDR3 runs to 17 residues. CDR3 loop: CASSVGTDRGRLETQYF. The CDR3 region has the DNA TGTGCCAGCAGCGTAGGAACAGACAGGGGGCGATTGGAGACCCAGTACTTC.

As for this clone: The sample holds other DNA sequences that translate to the same CDR3. The CDR3: CASSVGGVAGNTIYF. The DNA of the CDR3 is TGTGCCAGCAGCGTAGGAGGGGTGGCGGGAAACACCATATATTTT. The chain links TRBV9 to TRBJ1-3; a possible D gene is TRBD1 (5 bases). The germline CDR1 and CDR2 sequences are SGDLS and YYNGEE. This CDR3 has 15 amino acids. The V end was cut by 0 bases, the J end by 4 bases, with 11 bases between.

The chain uses TRBV5-4 and TRBJ2-3; 9 nucleotides line up with TRBD2. Germline CDR1 is SGHNT and CDR2 is YYREEE (reference sequence). The CDR3 extends over 17 amino acids. After removal of 4 bases from V and 2 bases from J, the junction contained 11 bases not matched to a gene. The CDR3 DNA reads TGTGCCAGCAGCCTCGTTCGGCTAGCGGGACCCACAGATACGCAGTATTTT. Its translation: CASSLVRLAGPTDTQYF.

V usage is TRBV6-6 and J usage is TRBJ1-4, with D tentatively TRBD1 (5 bases). The CDR3 sequence is 15 residues long. V was trimmed by 2 bases and J by 8 bases, leaving 15 bases between them. CDR1 MNHNY and CDR2 SVGAGI come from the germline V gene (reference sequence). The CDR3 loop is CASSYGAGRGEKLFF. The CDR3 bases are TGTGCCAGCAGTTACGGGGCAGGGCGGGGAGAAAAACTGTTTTTT.

The chain links TRBV28 to TRBJ1-4, with D possibly matching TRBD1 (5 bases). Germline V lookup: CDR1 MDHEN, CDR2 SYDVKM. This CDR3 is 16 amino acids long. With 6 bases removed from V and 7 bases from J, the gap between germline ends came to 21 bases. The CDR3 coding sequence is TGTGCCAGCAGCCCCGCCGGTTGGGGGGTTAGTGAAAAACTGTTTTTT. This translates into CASSPAGWGVSEKLFF.

This sequence joins TRBV27 and TRBJ2-7; 8 bases are a match to TRBD1. With V trimmed by 4 bases and J by 2 bases, 4 bases remained unmatched. CDR1 and CDR2 from the germline V gene are MNHEY and SMNVEV (reference sequence). This CDR3 region has 14 residues. The CDR3 loop is CASSSRDRTYEQYF. The DNA of the CDR3 is TGTGCCAGCAGTTCCCGGGACAGGACCTACGAGCAGTACTTC.

The V gene is TRBV7-2, the J gene TRBJ2-7; D might be TRBD2 (5 bases). CDR1 and CDR2 (germline): SGHTA, FQGNSA. V lost 11 bases to trimming and J lost 7 bases, with 21 bases between them. This CDR3 is built from 13 residues. CDR3 nucleotides: TGTGCCTCTAGGGCGGGCACTACTCGGGAGCAGTACTTC. As protein: CASRAGTTREQYF. The full variable domain, with the rest looked up from reference TRBV7-2 and TRBJ2-7, is GAGVSQSPSNKVTEKGKDVELRCDPISGHTALYWYRQSLGQGLEFLIYFQGNSAPDKSGLPSDRFSAERTGGSVSTLTIQRTQQEDSAVYLCASRAGTTREQYFGPGTRLTVT.

The chain joins TRBV2 to TRBJ1-5; 10 nucleotides match TRBD1. J was trimmed by 4 bases and V by 6 bases; bases with no gene match: 12. CDR1 SNHLY and CDR2 FYNNEI come from the germline V gene. The CDR3 spans 17 residues. DNA for the CDR3: TGTGCCAGCAGGAAAAGCTCGGGACAGGGGTGGAATCAGCCCCAGCATTTT. Protein: CASRKSSGQGWNQPQHF.

This clone was seen just once. The gene calls are TRBV5-4 and TRBJ2-1; 9 bases line up with TRBD1. V lost 4 bases, J lost 5 bases, and 4 bases stayed unmatched. CDR1 and CDR2 from the germline V gene are SGHNT and YYREEE (reference sequence). The CDR3 contains 14 residues. CDR3 amino acids: CASSHRTGDNEQFF. The CDR3 DNA reads TGTGCCAGCAGCCACAGGACAGGGGACAATGAGCAGTTCTTC.